This T cell receptor beta chain appears in the sequencing data of a study of PD-1 blockade in mismatch repair-deficient tumors. Points from the study as a whole: After pembrolizumab, tumor-resident clones rose rapidly, then generally contracted before radiologic responses.

Details on this clone: Its specificity is unknown.

Clones were read by immunoSEQ multiplex PCR, and TCRdb kept only the in-frame ones, dropping some. The repertoire holds 90,000 to 130,000 clones, roughly 80% seen once, with roughly 4.8% in the top ten. V dropped 1 base and J dropped 6 bases, with 6 bases sitting between them. This CDR3 region has 12 residues. Germline V lookup: CDR1 SEHNR, CDR2 FQNEAQ (reference sequence). The chain employs TRBV7-9 and TRBJ1-2; D is unclear. The specimen was peripheral blood, collected 60 to 65 weeks after starting pembrolizumab. This TCR was sampled from an adult with mismatch repair-deficient cancer. DNA of the CDR3: TGTGCCAGCAGCTTAGGGGCCGATGGCTACACCTTC. Amino acid sequence: CASSLGADGYTF.